One and the same sample provided the 17 T cell receptor beta chains below, sequenced in a study of blood T cell repertoires in COVID-19. Sequencing used immunoSEQ multiplex PCR; TCRdb keeps in-frame clones, though not all of them. The sample records about 420,000 clones, 70% to 90% being singletons. Input material: peripheral blood. These receptors all stem from a man aged 18 to 29 with COVID-19, enrolled during active disease.

This chain uses TRBV7-7 with TRBJ2-5; 10 nucleotides agree with TRBD1. J lost 1 base, V lost 4 bases, and 3 bases had no gene match. Germline values: CDR1 SSHAT, CDR2 FNYEAQ (reference sequence). The CDR3 covers 15 residues. This CDR3 is CASSWTGGVQETQYF. The CDR3 region has the DNA TGTGCCAGCAGCTGGACAGGGGGAGTCCAAGAGACCCAGTACTTC.

The rearrangement uses TRBV6-5 and TRBJ2-7; a possible D gene is TRBD1 (5 bases). The germline V gene has CDR1 MNHEY and CDR2 SVGAGI. The CDR3 runs to 13 residues. Trimming took off 8 bases at V and 2 bases at J, with 13 bases between the two ends. CDR3 nucleotide sequence: TGTGCCAGCTTCTCGGACATTGCCTACGAGCAGTACTTC. Translated: CASFSDIAYEQYF.

The genes are TRBV6-5 and TRBJ1-2; the D gene is possibly TRBD1 (6 bases). V lost 6 bases and J 2 bases, leaving 10 bases between the germline ends. CDR1 and CDR2 from the germline V gene are MNHEY and SVGAGI. The CDR3 contains 13 residues. The CDR3 DNA sequence: TGTGCCAGCAGCCTAGGACAGAACTATGGCTACACCTTC. It yields the protein CASSLGQNYGYTF.

This chain uses TRBV7-6 with TRBJ2-1, with TRBD1 as a possible D gene (5 bases). The CDR3 sequence is 18 residues long. Germline CDR1 and CDR2: SGHVS and FNYEAQ. V gave up 5 bases and J gave up 1 base, with 21 bases separating them. CDR3 residues: CASSVRARDRLSYNEQFF. The CDR3 nucleotides are TGTGCCAGCAGCGTAAGGGCCAGGGATAGACTGTCCTACAATGAGCAGTTCTTC.

The rearrangement joins TRBV2 to TRBJ2-7; 7 positions match TRBD2. Germline V gives CDR1 SNHLY, CDR2 FYNNEI. Trimming at V came to 8 bases and at J to 6 bases, leaving 7 bases not matched to a gene. The CDR3 is 12 residues long. The CDR3 spells CASAGEIGEQYF. CDR3 DNA sequence: TGTGCCAGCGCGGGAGAAATCGGCGAGCAGTACTTC.

This rearrangement joins TRBV14 to TRBJ2-7; D perhaps matches TRBD1 (5 bases). From germline, CDR1 is SGHDN and CDR2 FVKESK. This CDR3 has 16 amino acids. Trimming took off 4 bases at V and 1 base at J, with 17 bases between the two ends. In DNA form, the CDR3 reads TGTGCCAGCAGCCGACAAGGAACAGGAGATTCCTACGAGCAGTACTTC. This codes for CASSRQGTGDSYEQYF.

The J gene is TRBJ2-2, the V gene TRBV7-9, with TRBD2 identical over 12 bases. The trim removed 5 bases at V and 5 bases at J, leaving 3 bases unmatched. The CDR3 runs 15 residues. Germline CDR1 is SEHNR and CDR2 is FQNEAQ (reference sequence). The CDR3 sequence is CASSRLAGETGELFF. The DNA of the CDR3 is TGTGCCAGCAGCCGACTAGCGGGAGAAACCGGGGAGCTGTTTTTT.

Only one count was recorded for this clone. This sequence joins TRBV21-1 and TRBJ2-6; whether TRBD1, the table's D call, matches the DNA was not checked. TRBV21-1 is designated a pseudogene. This CDR3 region has 18 residues. CDR3 amino acids: CASVLKGNLRTGANVLTF. The CDR3, as DNA: TGTGCCAGCGTCCTCAAGGGGAACTTGAGGACCGGGGCCAACGTCCTGACTTTC.

Here the CDR3 DNA reads TGTGCCAGCAGCTCTCAAACGACTAGCGGCACAGATACGCAGTATTTT. This translates into CASSSQTTSGTDTQYF. The J gene is TRBJ2-3, the V gene TRBV11-2; 8 bases fit TRBD2. V lost 4 bases and J lost 1; bases outside the gene matches: 7. The CDR3 contains 16 residues. CDR1 is SGHAT, CDR2 FQNNGV, per germline.

This chain joins TRBV6-1 and TRBJ2-1; 7 bases match TRBD1. CDR1 MNHNS and CDR2 SASEGT come from the germline V gene. This CDR3 is 18 amino acids long. V lost 4 bases to trimming and J lost 0 bases; unmatched junction nucleotides: 12. Here the CDR3 DNA reads TGTGCCAGCAGTGTTAGGGGGCCCACTCAGAGCTCCTACAATGAGCAGTTCTTC. It is translated as CASSVRGPTQSSYNEQFF.

The rearrangement joins TRBV6-5 to TRBJ1-1; 7 bases align to TRBD1. V lost 6 bases and J lost 4; bases outside the gene matches: 5. This CDR3 comprises 13 residues. Germline V gene data show CDR1 as MNHEY and CDR2 as SVGAGI. In DNA form, the CDR3 reads TGTGCCAGCAGAGACCCAGGGGGCACTGAAGCTTTCTTT. Translation gives CASRDPGGTEAFF.

This clone was observed a handful of times. V and J are TRBV3-1 (or the pseudogene TRBV3-2) and TRBJ2-1; 10 bases are shared with TRBD2. In germline, CDR1 is LGHDT, CDR2 YNNKEL (reference sequence). The CDR3 sequence is 17 residues long. The J segment lost 6 bases and the V segment lost 2 bases, leaving 10 bases of the junction unmatched. The CDR3 DNA reads as TGTGCCAGCAGCCAACCTCAGCGGGAGGGCTGGATCAATGAGCAGTTCTTC. This gives the protein CASSQPQREGWINEQFF.

The chain is built from TRBV10-1 and TRBJ2-3, with 8 bases that match TRBD2. Germline assignment: CDR1 WNHNN and CDR2 SYGVQD (reference sequence). V was pared by 3 bases and J by 5 bases, with 10 bases of the junction left unmatched. The CDR3 consists of 16 residues. CDR3 nucleotides: TGCGCCAGCAGTGATGGCGAGCGGGAGCCAGGAGATACGCAGTATTTT. This codes for CASSDGEREPGDTQYF.

The chain recombines TRBV29-1 with TRBJ1-5, with D tentatively TRBD1 (5 bases). The CDR3 consists of 14 residues. The germline CDR1 and CDR2 sequences are SQVTM and ANQGSEA. With 6 bases removed from V and 2 bases from J, the gap between germline ends came to 14 bases. The CDR3 region is CSVTVGGGNQPQHF. In DNA form, the CDR3 reads TGCAGCGTCACGGTGGGGGGAGGCAATCAGCCCCAGCATTTT.

The gene calls are TRBV19 and TRBJ2-3; no clear D gene. The CDR3 runs 15 residues. Germline V gene sequence: CDR1 LNHDA, CDR2 SQIVND (reference sequence). V was clipped by 2 bases and J by 0 bases, with 9 bases between them. Written as DNA, the CDR3 is TGTGCCAGTAGTATAAGGCAGGTTAGCACAGATACGCAGTATTTT. Translated, it gives CASSIRQVSTDTQYF.

The gene calls are TRBV10-2 and TRBJ2-1; TRBD2 matches 9 bases. CDR1 is WSHSY and CDR2 is SAAADI in the germline V gene. J lost 5 bases, V lost 5 bases, and 4 bases had no gene match. The CDR3 covers 14 residues. The CDR3 spells CASSKRGGDNEQFF. The CDR3, as DNA: TGCGCCAGCAGTAAGCGCGGGGGGGACAATGAGCAGTTCTTC.

J is TRBJ2-1 and V is TRBV6-6, with TRBD2 matching 10 bases. Trimming at V came to 7 bases and at J to 5 bases, leaving 11 bases not matched to a gene. CDR1 MNHNY and CDR2 SVGAGI come from the germline V gene (reference sequence). CDR3 length: 16 amino acids. This chain's CDR3 is CASTQMGLAGDNEQFF. In nucleotides, the CDR3 is TGTGCCAGCACGCAAATGGGCCTAGCGGGAGACAATGAGCAGTTCTTC.